What follows is one TCR beta chain and its context. Antigen specificity is unknown. These data belong to a study of beta chain features in type 1 diabetes. Study at large: The samples had roughly 110,000,000 sorted cells examined in all. Overall study results and limits: Type 1 diabetes patients had VDJ junctions that carried fewer insertions and more deletions.

Since all of the isolated RNA was reverse transcribed, expressed TCRB transcripts were what got sequenced. TCRdb's copy holds only in-frame clones and misses some; the assay was immunoSEQ multiplex PCR. The top ten clones hold approximately 1% of a sample with about 300,000 clones, under 8.5% of them seen once. Trimming removed 2 bases from V and 4 bases from J, with 5 bases in between. The germline CDR1 and CDR2 sequences are KGHSH and LQKENI. This CDR3 is built from 12 residues. Isolation of CD4+ naive, central memory, regulatory and stem cell-like memory cells was achieved by sorting via CD45RO/CCR7/CD25/CD127/CD95/CD27.

The clonotype comes from a young woman in good health. The chain links TRBV18 to TRBJ1-2; D is undetermined. The source material was central memory CD4+ T cells from blood. CDR3 sequence reads: CASSPEFYGYTF. The CDR3 DNA reads TGTGCCAGCTCACCAGAGTTCTATGGCTACACCTTC.